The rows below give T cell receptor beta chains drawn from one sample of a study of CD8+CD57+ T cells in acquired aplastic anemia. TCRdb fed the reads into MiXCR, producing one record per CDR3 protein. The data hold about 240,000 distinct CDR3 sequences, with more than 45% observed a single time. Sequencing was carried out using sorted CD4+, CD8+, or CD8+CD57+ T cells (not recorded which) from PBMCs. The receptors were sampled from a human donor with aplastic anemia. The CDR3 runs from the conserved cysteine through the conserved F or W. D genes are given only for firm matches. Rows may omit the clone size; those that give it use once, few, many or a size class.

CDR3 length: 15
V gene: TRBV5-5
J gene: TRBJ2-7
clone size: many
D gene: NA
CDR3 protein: CASSSGPTSSYEQYF
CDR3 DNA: TGTGCCAGCAGCTCCGGGCCTACCAGCTCCTACGAGCAGTACTTC

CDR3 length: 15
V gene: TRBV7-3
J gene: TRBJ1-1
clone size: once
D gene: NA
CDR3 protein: CASSSGWGVGTEAFF
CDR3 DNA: TGTGCCAGCAGCTCGGGATGGGGGGTAGGGACTGAAGCTTTCTTT

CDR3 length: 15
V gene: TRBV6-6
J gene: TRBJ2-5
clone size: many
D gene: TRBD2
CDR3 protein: CASRRLAGAQETQYF
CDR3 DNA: TGTGCCAGCAGGAGACTAGCGGGGGCCCAAGAGACCCAGTACTTC

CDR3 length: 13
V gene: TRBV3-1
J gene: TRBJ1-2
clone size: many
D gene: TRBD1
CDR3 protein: CASSPGQVYGYTF
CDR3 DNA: TGTGCCAGCAGCCCTGGACAGGTCTATGGCTACACCTTC

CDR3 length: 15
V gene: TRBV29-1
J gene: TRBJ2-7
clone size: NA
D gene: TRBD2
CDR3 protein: CSVALAGGSSYEQYF
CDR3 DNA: TGCAGCGTTGCTCTAGCGGGAGGGAGCTCCTACGAGCAGTACTTC

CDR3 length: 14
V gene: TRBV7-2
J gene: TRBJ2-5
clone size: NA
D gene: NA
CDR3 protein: CASSLRTWQETQYF
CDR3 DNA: TGTGCCAGCAGCCTCCGGACCTGGCAAGAGACCCAGTACTTC

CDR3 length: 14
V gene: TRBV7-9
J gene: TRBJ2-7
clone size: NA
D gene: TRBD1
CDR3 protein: CASSWDRGSREQYF
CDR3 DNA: TGTGCCAGCAGCTGGGACAGGGGTTCTCGGGAGCAGTACTTC

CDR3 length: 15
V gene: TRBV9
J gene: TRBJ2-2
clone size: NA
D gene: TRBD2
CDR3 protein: CASKRTSGYTGELFF
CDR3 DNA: TGTGCCAGCAAACGGACTAGCGGATACACCGGGGAGCTGTTTTTT

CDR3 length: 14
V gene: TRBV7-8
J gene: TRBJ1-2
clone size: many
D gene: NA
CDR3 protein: CASSLEVDRFGYTF
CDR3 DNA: TGTGCCAGCAGCTTAGAGGTCGACAGATTTGGCTACACCTTC

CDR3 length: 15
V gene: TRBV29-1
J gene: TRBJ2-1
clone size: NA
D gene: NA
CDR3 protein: CSVGAGWGMRNEQFF
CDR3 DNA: TGCAGCGTTGGAGCAGGGTGGGGTATGAGGAATGAGCAGTTCTTC

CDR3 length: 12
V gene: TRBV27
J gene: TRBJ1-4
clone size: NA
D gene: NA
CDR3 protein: CASRGIGEKLFF
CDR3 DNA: TGTGCCAGCAGGGGGATAGGGGAAAAACTGTTTTTT

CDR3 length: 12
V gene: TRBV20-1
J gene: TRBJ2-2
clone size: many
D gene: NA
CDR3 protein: CSARSITGELFF
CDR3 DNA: TGCAGTGCTAGATCAATCACCGGGGAGCTGTTTTTT

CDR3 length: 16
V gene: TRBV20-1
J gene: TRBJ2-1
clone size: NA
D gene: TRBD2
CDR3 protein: CSARDLRGSSYNEQFF
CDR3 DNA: TGCAGTGCTAGAGATCTCCGCGGGAGCTCCTACAATGAGCAGTTCTTC

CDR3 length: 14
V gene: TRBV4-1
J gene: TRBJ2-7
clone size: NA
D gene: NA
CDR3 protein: CASSQGSPLGEQYF
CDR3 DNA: TGCGCCAGCAGCCAAGGATCCCCGCTCGGCGAGCAGTACTTC

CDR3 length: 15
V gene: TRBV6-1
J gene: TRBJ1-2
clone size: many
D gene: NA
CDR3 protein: CASSEPPDRPYGYTF
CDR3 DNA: TGTGCCAGCAGTGAACCCCCGGACAGACCCTATGGCTACACCTTC

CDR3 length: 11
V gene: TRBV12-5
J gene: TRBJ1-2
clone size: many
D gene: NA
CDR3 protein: CASGDIDGYTF
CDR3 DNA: TGTGCTAGTGGGGACATCGATGGCTACACCTTC

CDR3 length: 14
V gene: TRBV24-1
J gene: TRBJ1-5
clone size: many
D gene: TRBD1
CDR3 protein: CATSDSGGAQPQHF
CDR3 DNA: TGTGCCACCAGTGATTCAGGGGGCGCTCAGCCCCAGCATTTT

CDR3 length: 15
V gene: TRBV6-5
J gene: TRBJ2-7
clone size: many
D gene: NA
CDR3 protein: CASSRDRPSSYEQYF
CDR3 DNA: TGTGCCAGCAGTCGAGACCGTCCCAGCTCCTACGAGCAGTACTTC

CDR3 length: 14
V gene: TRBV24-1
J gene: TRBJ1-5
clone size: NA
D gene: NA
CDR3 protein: CATSDWAVNQPQHF
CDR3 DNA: TGTGCCACCAGTGATTGGGCCGTCAATCAGCCCCAGCATTTT

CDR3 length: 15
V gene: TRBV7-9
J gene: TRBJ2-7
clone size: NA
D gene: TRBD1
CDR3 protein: CASSPDRGRGHEQYF
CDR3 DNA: TGTGCCAGCAGCCCGGACAGGGGGCGAGGCCACGAGCAGTACTTC

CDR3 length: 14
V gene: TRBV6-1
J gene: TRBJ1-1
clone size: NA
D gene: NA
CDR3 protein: CASRRYSTNTEAFF
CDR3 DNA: TGTGCCAGCCGAAGGTATAGCACGAACACTGAAGCTTTCTTT

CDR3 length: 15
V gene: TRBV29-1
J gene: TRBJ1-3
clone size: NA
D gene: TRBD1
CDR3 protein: CSVTGQGASGNAIYF
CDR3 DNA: TGCAGCGTTACTGGACAGGGGGCTAGCGGAAACGCCATATATTTT

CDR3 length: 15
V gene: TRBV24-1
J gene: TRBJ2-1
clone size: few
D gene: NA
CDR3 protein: CATSERVEPSNEQFF
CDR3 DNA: TGTGCCACCAGTGAAAGAGTAGAACCGTCCAATGAGCAGTTCTTC

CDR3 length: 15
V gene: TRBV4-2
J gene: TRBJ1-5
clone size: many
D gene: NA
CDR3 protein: CASSQDLGVSRYKHF
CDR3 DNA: TGTGCCAGCAGCCAAGATCTAGGGGTCTCGAGATACAAGCATTTT

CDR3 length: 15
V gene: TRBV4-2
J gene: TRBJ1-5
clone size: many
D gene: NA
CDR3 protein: CASSQALPVNQPQHF
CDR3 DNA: TGTGCCAGCAGCCAAGCCCTGCCCGTCAATCAGCCCCAGCATTTT

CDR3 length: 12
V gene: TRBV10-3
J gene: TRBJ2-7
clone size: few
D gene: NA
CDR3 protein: CATLDSTYEQYF
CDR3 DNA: TGTGCCACACTCGACAGTACCTACGAGCAGTACTTC

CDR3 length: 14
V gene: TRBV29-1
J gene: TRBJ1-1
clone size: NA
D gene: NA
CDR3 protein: CSVEGTTMNTEAFF
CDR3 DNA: TGCAGCGTTGAAGGGACAACAATGAACACTGAAGCTTTCTTT

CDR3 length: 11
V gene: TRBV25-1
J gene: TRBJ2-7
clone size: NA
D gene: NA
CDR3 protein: CASRRRFEQYF
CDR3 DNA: TGTGCCAGCAGAAGAAGGTTCGAGCAGTACTTC

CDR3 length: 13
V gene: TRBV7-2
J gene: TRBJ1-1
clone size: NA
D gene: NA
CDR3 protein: CATSRGIDTEAFF
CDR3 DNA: TGTGCCACCTCACGGGGTATAGACACTGAAGCTTTCTTT

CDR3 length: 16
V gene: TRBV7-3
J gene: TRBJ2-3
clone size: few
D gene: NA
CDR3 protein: CASSQVGSLGTDTQYF
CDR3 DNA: TGTGCCAGCAGCCAAGTAGGCAGCTTAGGGACAGATACGCAGTATTTT

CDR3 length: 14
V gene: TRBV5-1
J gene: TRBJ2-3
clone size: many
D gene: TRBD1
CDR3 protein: CASSHRGIADTQYF
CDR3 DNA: TGCGCCAGCAGCCACAGGGGGATCGCAGATACGCAGTATTTT

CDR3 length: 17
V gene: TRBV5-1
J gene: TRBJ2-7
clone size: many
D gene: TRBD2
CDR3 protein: CASSPRTSGKNPYEQYF
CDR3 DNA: TGCGCCAGCAGCCCCCGGACTAGCGGGAAAAATCCCTACGAGCAGTACTTC

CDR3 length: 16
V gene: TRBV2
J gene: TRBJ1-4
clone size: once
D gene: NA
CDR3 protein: CASSPQRQATNEKLFF
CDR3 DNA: TGTGCCAGCAGTCCTCAAAGACAAGCAACTAATGAAAAACTGTTTTTT

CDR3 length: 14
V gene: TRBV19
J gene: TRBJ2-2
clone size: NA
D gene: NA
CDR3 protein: CASSMGRGTGELFF
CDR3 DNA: TGTGCCAGTAGTATGGGAAGGGGGACCGGGGAGCTGTTTTTT

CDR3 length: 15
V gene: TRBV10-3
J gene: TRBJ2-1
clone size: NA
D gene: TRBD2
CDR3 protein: CAIRPVGLAGEEQFF
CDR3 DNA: TGTGCCATCAGACCTGTCGGGCTAGCGGGAGAGGAGCAGTTCTTC

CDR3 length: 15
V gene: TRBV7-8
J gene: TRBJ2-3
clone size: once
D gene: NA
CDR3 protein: CASSLVGRGPDTQYF
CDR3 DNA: TGTGCCAGCAGCTTAGTTGGCAGGGGACCAGATACGCAGTATTTT

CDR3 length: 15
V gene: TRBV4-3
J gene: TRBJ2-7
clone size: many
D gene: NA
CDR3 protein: CASSQDVGSAYEQYF
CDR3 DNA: TGCGCCAGCAGCCAAGATGTCGGCAGTGCCTACGAGCAGTACTTC

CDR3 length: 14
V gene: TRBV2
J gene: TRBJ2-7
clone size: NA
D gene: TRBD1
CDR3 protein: CASSDGGQGNEQYF
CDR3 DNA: TGTGCCAGCAGTGATGGGGGACAGGGGAACGAGCAGTACTTC

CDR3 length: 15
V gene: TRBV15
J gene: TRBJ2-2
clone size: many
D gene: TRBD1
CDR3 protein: CATSRKGQSTGELFF
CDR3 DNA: TGTGCCACCAGCAGAAAGGGACAGAGCACCGGGGAGCTGTTTTTT

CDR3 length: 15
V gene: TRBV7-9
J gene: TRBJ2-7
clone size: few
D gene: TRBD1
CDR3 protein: CASSPGTGGVYEQYF
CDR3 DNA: TGTGCCAGCAGCCCGGGGACAGGGGGCGTGTACGAGCAGTACTTC

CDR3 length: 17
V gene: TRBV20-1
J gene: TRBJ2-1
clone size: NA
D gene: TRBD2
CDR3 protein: CSASWTSGLQQRNEQFF
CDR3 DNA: TGCAGTGCTAGTTGGACTAGCGGCCTCCAACAGCGGAATGAGCAGTTCTTC

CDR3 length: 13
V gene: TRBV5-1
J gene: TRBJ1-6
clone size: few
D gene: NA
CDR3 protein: CASSLGQNTPLHF
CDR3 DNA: TGCGCCAGCAGCTTGGGACAGAATACACCCCTCCACTTT